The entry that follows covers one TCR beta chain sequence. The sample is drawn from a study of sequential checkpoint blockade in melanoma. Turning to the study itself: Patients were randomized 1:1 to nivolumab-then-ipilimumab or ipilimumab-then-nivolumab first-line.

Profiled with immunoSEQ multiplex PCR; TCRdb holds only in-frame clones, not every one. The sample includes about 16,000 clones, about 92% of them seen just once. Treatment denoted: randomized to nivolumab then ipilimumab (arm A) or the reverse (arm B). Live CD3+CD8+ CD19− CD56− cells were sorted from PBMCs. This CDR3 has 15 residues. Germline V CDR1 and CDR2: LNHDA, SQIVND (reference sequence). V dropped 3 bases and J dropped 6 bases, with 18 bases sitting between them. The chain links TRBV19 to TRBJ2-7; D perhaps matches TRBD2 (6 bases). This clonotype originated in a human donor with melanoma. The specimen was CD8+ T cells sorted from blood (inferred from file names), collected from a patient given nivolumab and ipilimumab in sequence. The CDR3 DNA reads TGTGCCAGTAGTATTCGGGCGGAGGGGATGGGCGAGCAGTACTTC. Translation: CASSIRAEGMGEQYF.